This T cell receptor (beta chain) was found in a study of PD-L1 blockade in urothelial cancer. As for the study in general: Reported median T cell count for blood samples was more than 110,000.

Generated by immunoSEQ multiplex PCR, the TCRdb table keeps only in-frame clones and is missing some. Here the sample spans roughly 110,000 clones, approximately 90% being singletons. This CDR3 is built from 18 residues. V shed 5 bases and J shed 5 bases, with 22 bases lying between them. From germline, CDR1 is LNHDA and CDR2 SQIVND (reference sequence). This sample's time point: peripheral blood 6 weeks after treatment start. The material sequenced was PBMCs, taken around atezolizumab (anti-PD-L1) treatment. This sequence was found in a man aged 55 to 70 with urothelial cancer. The chain has TRBV19 and TRBJ1-6; D gene unclear. CDR3 sequence (DNA): TGTGCCAGTAGTCGTTCGAGGGCCTCTCTACGGGATAATTCACCCCTCCACTTT. Translating gives CASSRSRASLRDNSPLHF.